This T cell receptor beta chain was recorded in a study of cytomegalovirus exposure and HLA in healthy donors. On this clone itself: The antigen is not known.

The PCR had 60 Vbeta and 13 Jbeta primers. TCRdb's copy holds only in-frame clones and misses some; the assay was immunoSEQ multiplex PCR. The repertoire includes approximately 180,000 clones, around 82% of them detected once, and roughly 13% sits in the top ten. General study findings and limits: As immune exposure information, only CMV serostatus was available.

The receptor comes from a woman aged 50 to 65 in good health and CMV-seropositive. The sequencing sample was made of PBMCs.

The CDR3 DNA sequence: TGTGCCAGCAGCCCGACAGGGTCTGACGCCACCATATATTTT. Translation gives CASSPTGSDATIYF. The chain employs TRBV6-1 and TRBJ1-3; 7 bases match TRBD1. V trimming: 6 bases; J trimming: 9 bases; junction bases outside the gene matches: 11. The CDR3 covers 14 residues. Germline CDR1 and CDR2: MNHNS and SASEGT.